This paragraph covers one TCR beta chain sequence. The antigen this receptor binds is unknown. Per-base quality was not reported, and no clone a single base away is much larger than it. According to the study, the label for this sample's treatment or condition signals: allogeneic hematopoietic cell transplantation with graft depleted of TCRalphabeta T cells and CD19 B cells. The transplant recipients were children given TCRalphabeta/CD19-depleted allogeneic hematopoietic cell grafts. There are 15 amino acids in the CDR3, from cysteine to phenylalanine inclusive. The entry retains the CDR3 DNA only, 45 bases that are in frame from base 1. Reading the germline V gene gives CDR1 SGHRS and CDR2 YFSETQ. V lost 2 bases and J lost 2 bases; the stretch between them is 14 bases long. The sample is drawn from a study of T-cell reconstitution after alpha-beta-depleted transplantation in children (dated by TCRdb to the mid-2010s). About the investigation overall: T-cell immune reconstitution after TCRalphabeta/CD19-depleted allogeneic hematopoietic cell transplantation in children was quantitatively tracked in the study by means of TCR repertoire profiling. Study-wide conclusions, independent of this receptor: The apparently early alphabetaT-cell count recovery about two months after transplant was reportedly dependent on only several hundred rapidly expanded clones derived from non-depleted graft cells. In some patients, the high TCRbeta diversity seen at day 60 was put down to recipient T cells and intrathymic progenitors that had survived conditioning. Hyperexpanded clone frequencies declined over subsequent months; after one year, T-cell counts and TCRbeta diversity were mostly attributed to newly produced T cells.

Preparation of the library involved PCR. Sequencing relied on an Illumina HiSeq 2500. To normalize quantification of the TCRbeta repertoire, the TCR libraries were built with molecular barcoding that relied on unique molecular identifiers. In TCRdb, the public reads were trimmed at Q25 with fastp and aligned with MiXCR, with productive beta chains retained. When rows share a CDR3 protein, they turn into one entry using the most common DNA and genes. The sample data list about 830,000 distinct CDR3 sequences, and less than 20% of these were observed just once. Around 5.3% of the sample goes to the ten largest clones.

The material was PBMCs, mostly from graft donor cells, obtained 360 days after TCRalphabeta/CD19-depleted stem cell transplant. The V and J genes are TRBV5-1 and TRBJ2-7; too little of a D gene remains to name it. The source of this sequence is a male patient between 5 and 17 years old who had a stem cell transplant for acute lymphoblastic leukemia, so the T cells may come from the graft donor. The DNA reads TGCGCCAGCAGCTTCGTTCCCCAAGAAGCCTACGAGCAGTACTTC. The resulting protein is CASSFVPQEAYEQYF.